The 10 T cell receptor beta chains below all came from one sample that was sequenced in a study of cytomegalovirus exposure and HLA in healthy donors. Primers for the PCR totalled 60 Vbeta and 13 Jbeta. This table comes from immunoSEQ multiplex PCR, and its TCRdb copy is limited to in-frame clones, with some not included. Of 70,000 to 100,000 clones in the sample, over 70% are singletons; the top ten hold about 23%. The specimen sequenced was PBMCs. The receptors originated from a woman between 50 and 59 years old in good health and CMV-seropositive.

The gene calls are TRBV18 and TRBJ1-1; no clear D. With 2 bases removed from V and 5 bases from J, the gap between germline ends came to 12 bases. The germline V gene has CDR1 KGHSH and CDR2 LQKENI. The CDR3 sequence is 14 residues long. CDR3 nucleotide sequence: TGTGCCAGCTCACCAGGTCGAGGGTTGACTGAAGCTTTCTTT. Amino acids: CASSPGRGLTEAFF.

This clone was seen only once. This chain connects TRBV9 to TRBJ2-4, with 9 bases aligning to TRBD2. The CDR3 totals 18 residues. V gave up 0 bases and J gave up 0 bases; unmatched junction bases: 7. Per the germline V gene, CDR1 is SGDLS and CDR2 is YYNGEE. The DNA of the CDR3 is TGTGCCAGCAGCGTAGGGTGGCGGGAGGGACTAGCCAAAAACATTCAGTACTTC. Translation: CASSVGWREGLAKNIQYF.

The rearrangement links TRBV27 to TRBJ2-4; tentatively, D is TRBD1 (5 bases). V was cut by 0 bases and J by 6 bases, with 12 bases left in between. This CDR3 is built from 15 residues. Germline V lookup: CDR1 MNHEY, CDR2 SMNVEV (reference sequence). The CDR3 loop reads CASSLSMGLGNIQYF. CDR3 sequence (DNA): TGTGCCAGCAGTTTATCGATGGGGCTTGGAAACATTCAGTACTTC.

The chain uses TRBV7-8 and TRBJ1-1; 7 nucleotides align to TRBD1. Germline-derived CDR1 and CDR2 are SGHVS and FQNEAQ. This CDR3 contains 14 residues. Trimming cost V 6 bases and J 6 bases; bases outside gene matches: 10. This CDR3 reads CASSYDRVRSEAFF. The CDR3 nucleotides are TGTGCCAGCAGTTATGACAGGGTGAGGTCTGAAGCTTTCTTT.

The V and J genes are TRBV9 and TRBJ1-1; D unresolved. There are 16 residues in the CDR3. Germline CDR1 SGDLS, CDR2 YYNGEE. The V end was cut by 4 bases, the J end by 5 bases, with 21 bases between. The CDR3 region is CASSLRVELSATEAFF. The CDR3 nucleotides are TGTGCCAGCAGCCTGCGGGTGGAGTTGTCGGCAACTGAAGCTTTCTTT.

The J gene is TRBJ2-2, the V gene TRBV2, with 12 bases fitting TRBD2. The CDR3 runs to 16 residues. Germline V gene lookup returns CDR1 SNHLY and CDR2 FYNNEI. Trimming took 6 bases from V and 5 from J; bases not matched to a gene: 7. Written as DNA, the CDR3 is TGTGCCAGCAGAGCGACTAGCGGGAGTAAAACCGGGGAGCTGTTTTTT. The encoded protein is CASRATSGSKTGELFF. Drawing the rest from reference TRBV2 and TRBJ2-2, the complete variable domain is EPEVTQTPSHQVTQMGQEVILRCVPISNHLYFYWYRQILGQKVEFLVSFYNNEISEKSEIFDDQFSVERPDGSNFTLKIRSTKLEDSAMYFCASRATSGSKTGELFFGEGSRLTVL.

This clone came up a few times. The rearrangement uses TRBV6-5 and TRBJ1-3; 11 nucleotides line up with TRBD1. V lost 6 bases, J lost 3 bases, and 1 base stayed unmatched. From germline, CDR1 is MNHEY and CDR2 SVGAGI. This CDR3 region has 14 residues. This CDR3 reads CASRDRGLGNTIYF. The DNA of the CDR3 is TGTGCCAGCAGGGACAGGGGGCTTGGAAACACCATATATTTT.

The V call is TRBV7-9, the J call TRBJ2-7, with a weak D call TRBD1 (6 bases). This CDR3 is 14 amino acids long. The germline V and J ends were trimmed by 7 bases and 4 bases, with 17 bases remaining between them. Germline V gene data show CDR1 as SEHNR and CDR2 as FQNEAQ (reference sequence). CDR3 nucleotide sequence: TGTGCCAGCACCTCCCAAGGGGGTTGGTACGAGCAGTACTTC. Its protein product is CASTSQGGWYEQYF.

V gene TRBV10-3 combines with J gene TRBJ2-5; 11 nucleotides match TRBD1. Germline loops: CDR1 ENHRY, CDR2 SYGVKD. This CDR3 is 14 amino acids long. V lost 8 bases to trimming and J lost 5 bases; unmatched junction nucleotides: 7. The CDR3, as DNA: TGTGCCATCGCTGGGGACAGGGGGAGGGAGACCCAGTACTTC. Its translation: CAIAGDRGRETQYF.

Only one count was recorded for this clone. For the CDR3, the DNA is TGTGCCAGCAGCTCCGGACCGGGGGGCCAAAACATTCAGTACTTC. Residues: CASSSGPGGQNIQYF. This rearrangement joins TRBV7-3 to TRBJ2-4; possibly TRBD2 for D (7 bases). The CDR3 is 15 amino acids. The ends were cut back, 4 bases at V and 5 bases at J, with 15 bases in the middle. Germline CDR1 and CDR2: SGHTA and FQGTGA.